These 13 T cell receptor beta chains were all obtained from the same sample, sequenced in a study of T cell responses to AZD1222 COVID-19 vaccine. TCRdb's table, derived via immunoSEQ multiplex PCR, lists solely in-frame clones and lacks some. The repertoire includes about 140,000 clones, 75% to 90% of them detected once, and roughly 4.3% sits in the top ten. The sequencing here drew on peripheral blood, taken on day 0 of AZD1222 vaccination. The source is an adult in good health.

The chain carries TRBV5-1 and TRBJ2-3; 9 bases are shared with TRBD1. The CDR3 contains 15 residues. Germline-derived CDR1 and CDR2 are SGHRS and YFSETQ. V lost 4 bases, J lost 4 bases, and 7 bases stayed unmatched. The CDR3 nucleotides read TGCGCCAGCAGCGAGCCGGGACAGGGTTCAGATACGCAGTATTTT. Protein: CASSEPGQGSDTQYF.

A single count supports this clone. V is TRBV25-1 and J is TRBJ1-6; the match to TRBD1 covers 9 bases. The CDR3 covers 15 residues. The germline V gene encodes CDR1 MGHDK and CDR2 SYGVNS. The V gene end was trimmed by 2 bases and the J gene end by 10 bases; junction bases not matched to a gene: 6. The CDR3 coding sequence is TGTGCCAGCAGTGAACCCGGGACAGGGAACTCACCCCTCCACTTT. As protein: CASSEPGTGNSPLHF.

The chain recombines TRBV9 with TRBJ1-1, with D possibly TRBD1 on 5 matching bases. The CDR3 runs to 14 residues. The V end was cut by 0 bases, the J end by 5 bases, with 11 bases between. CDR1 is SGDLS, CDR2 YYNGEE, per germline. CDR3 in DNA: TGTGCCAGCAGCGTAGTTCAGGGATGGACTGAAGCTTTCTTT. It encodes CASSVVQGWTEAFF.

V gene TRBV28 combines with J gene TRBJ1-2, with TRBD1 matching 7 bases. This CDR3 comprises 14 residues. The V gene's germline CDR1 is MDHEN and CDR2 SYDVKM. The ends lost 4 bases at V and 6 bases at J; junction bases unmatched: 8. CDR3 loop: CASSSPGQGDGYTF. CDR3 DNA sequence: TGTGCCAGCAGTTCCCCGGGGCAGGGGGATGGCTACACCTTC.

On this clone: The junction and the germline gene differ at one end; a read error may be behind it. The chain couples TRBV10-3 to TRBJ1-1; D uncertain. The V gene's germline CDR1 is ENHRY and CDR2 SYGVKD. The CDR3 totals 15 residues. CDR3 region: CAISARTGQNAEAFF. For the CDR3, the DNA is TGTGCCATCAGTGCTCGGACCGGGCAGAACGCTGAAGCTTTCTTT.

V usage is TRBV5-1 and J usage is TRBJ1-1; the D gene is possibly TRBD1 (6 bases). CDR3 length: 15 residues. The ends were cut back, 2 bases at V and 3 bases at J, with 14 bases in the middle. CDR1 and CDR2 (germline): SGHRS, YFSETQ. This CDR3 reads CASSFSGAQYTEAFF. As DNA, the CDR3 is TGCGCCAGCAGCTTTTCGGGGGCTCAGTACACTGAAGCTTTCTTT.

In this sample, this clone turned up a few times. The chain has TRBV7-8 and TRBJ1-5, with unresolved D. The length of the CDR3 is 16 residues. Germline V lookup: CDR1 SGHVS, CDR2 FQNEAQ. Deletions cut 3 bases from V and 3 bases from J, with 15 bases between. The CDR3 DNA is TGTGCCAGCAGCTTGGGAGCGGGCCTAACCAATCAGCCCCAGCATTTT. Its translation: CASSLGAGLTNQPQHF.

This chain links TRBV11-2 with TRBJ1-1; no definite D call. The CDR3 consists of 13 residues. V was trimmed by 2 bases and J by 1 base, leaving 5 bases between them. The germline gives CDR1 SGHAT, CDR2 FQNNGV. The CDR3 loop is CASSLQANTEAFF. The DNA of the CDR3 is TGTGCCAGCAGCTTACAGGCGAACACTGAAGCTTTCTTT.

The rearrangement joins TRBV18 to TRBJ2-2; D remains unclear. Germline V gene lookup returns CDR1 KGHSH and CDR2 LQKENI. This CDR3 has 16 residues. The V end lost 2 bases, the J end lost 0 bases, and 10 bases lay between the germline ends. The CDR3 protein is CASSPTRQSNTGELFF. The CDR3 coding sequence is TGTGCCAGCTCACCAACTCGACAATCGAACACCGGGGAGCTGTTTTTT. The full variable domain, rest sourced from reference TRBV18 and TRBJ2-2, is NAGVMQNPRHLVRRRGQEARLRCSPMKGHSHVYWYRQLPEEGLKFMVYLQKENIIDESGMPKERFSAEFPKEGPSILRIQQVVRGDSAAYFCASSPTRQSNTGELFFGEGSRLTVL.

The V gene is TRBV30, the J gene TRBJ1-6; TRBD1 agrees at 9 bases. The ends lost 5 bases at V and 4 bases at J; junction bases unmatched: 6. This CDR3 spans 15 amino acids. Germline-derived CDR1 and CDR2 are GTSNPN and SVGIG (reference sequence). CDR3 residues: CAWLGQGQYNSPLHF. CDR3 nucleotides: TGTGCCTGGTTGGGACAGGGACAATATAATTCACCCCTCCACTTT.

This rearrangement joins TRBV5-1 to TRBJ1-2; TRBD1 might be the D (6 bases). The CDR3 sequence is 13 residues long. CDR1 is SGHRS and CDR2 is YFSETQ in the germline V gene. The V gene lost 4 bases and the J gene lost 8 bases, with 15 bases spanning the gap. The CDR3 DNA reads TGCGCCAGCAGCCCCCGGGGGGCTTTGGGCTACACCTTC. Translating it yields CASSPRGALGYTF. Together with reference TRBV5-1 and TRBJ1-2, the CDR3 gives the full variable domain: KAGVTQTPRYLIKTRGQQVTLSCSPISGHRSVSWYQQTPGQGLQFLFEYFSETQRNKGNFPGRFSGRQFSNSRSEMNVSTLELGDSALYLCASSPRGALGYTFGSGTRLTVV.

This clone has only a few counts. The chain recombines TRBV28 with TRBJ1-4; 11 nucleotides align to TRBD1. The CDR3 covers 16 residues. The junction had 7 bases not matched to a gene; V was cut back by 5 bases and J by 5 bases. From germline, CDR1 is MDHEN and CDR2 SYDVKM. CDR3 region: CASSPSGTGGNEKLFF. The DNA of the CDR3 is TGTGCCAGCAGTCCTAGCGGGACAGGGGGGAATGAAAAACTGTTTTTT.

The CDR3 loop reads CASSQGVAGAADTQYF. The CDR3 coding sequence is TGTGCCAGCAGCCAAGGGGTAGCGGGGGCAGCAGATACGCAGTATTTT. The chain employs TRBV3-1 (or the pseudogene TRBV3-2) and TRBJ2-3; 9 nucleotides align to TRBD2. Germline V gene sequence: CDR1 LGHDT, CDR2 YNNKEL (reference sequence). CDR3 length: 16 amino acids. V lost 1 base and J lost 4; bases outside the gene matches: 6.